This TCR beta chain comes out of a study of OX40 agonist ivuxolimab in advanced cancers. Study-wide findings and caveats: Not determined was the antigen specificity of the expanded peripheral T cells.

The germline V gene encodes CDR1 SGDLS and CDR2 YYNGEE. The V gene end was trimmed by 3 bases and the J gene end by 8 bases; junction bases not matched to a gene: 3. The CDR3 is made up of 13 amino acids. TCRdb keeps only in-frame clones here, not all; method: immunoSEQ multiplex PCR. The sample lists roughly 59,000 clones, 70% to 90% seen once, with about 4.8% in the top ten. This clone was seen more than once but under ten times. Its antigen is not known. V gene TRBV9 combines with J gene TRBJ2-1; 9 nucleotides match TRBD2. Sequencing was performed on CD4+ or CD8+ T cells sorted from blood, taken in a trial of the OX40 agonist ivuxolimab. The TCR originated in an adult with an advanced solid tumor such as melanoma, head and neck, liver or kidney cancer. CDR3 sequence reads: CASSAIAGDEQFF. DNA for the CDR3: TGTGCCAGCAGCGCGATAGCGGGAGATGAGCAGTTCTTC.